This TCR beta chain was sequenced in a study of Tregs in tolerant kidney transplant recipients (dated by TCRdb to the late 2010s). For the study in its entirety: The transplants used related donors with nonmyeloablative bone marrow transplantation, and mixed chimerism in the human trials was transient. For around 17 days, sorted recipient Tregs were cultured with IL-2 and irradiated activated donor B cells, with a restimulation on day 11. Once the B cell culture was finished, the cells were sorted into two populations: CD4+CD8-CD25+CD127- and CD4+CD8-4-1BB+CD40L-. Antibodies distinguished recipient from donor cells when sorting primary belatacept mixed lymphocyte reaction cultures. Additional Treg samples were obtained from an approximately 3-day mixed lymphocyte reaction with belatacept, in some cases followed by an approximately five-day donor restimulation, before recipient CD4+CD25+CD127- cells were sorted. Activated donor B cells were generated over about 9 days on irradiated CD40L-expressing 3T3 cells in the presence of cyclosporin A and IL-4. The study applied TCRbeta sequencing to find donor-specific regulatory T cells before combined kidney and bone marrow transplantation and then followed those same cells after transplant.

V and J are truncated by 5 bases and 0 bases respectively, leaving an intervening sequence of 8 bases. According to the germline V gene, CDR1 reads ENHRY and CDR2 reads SYGVKD. There are 14 amino acids in the CDR3, from cysteine to phenylalanine inclusive. Only the CDR3 portion is preserved as DNA: 42 bases, with reading frame beginning at the first base. General study outcomes and caveats: In tolerant patients, the expansion of donor-specific Tregs was greater than global Treg expansion, suggesting that the expansion was antigen-driven rather than nonspecific. Biological reproducibility was not directly addressed, though technical replication error appeared minimal. Because only a small number of patients were included, the study had limitations, and the results will need to be validated in larger populations as well as under other immunosuppression protocols. Expanding Tregs with activated donor B cells appeared to identify the most biologically relevant and donor-specific TCRbeta repertoire. Because the PCR primers were changed over time for some patients, nucleotide-level comparison could not be performed across the samples from those patients.

In regard to this clone: Its cognate antigen has yet to be identified. No base-level quality is on record; no much larger clone is a single base apart.

For TCRbeta CDR3 sequencing, genomic DNA from the sorted cells was extracted using the QIAGEN DNeasy Blood and Tissue Kit. High-throughput TCRbeta CDR3 sequencing was carried out commercially through immunoSEQ, with PCR amplification with bias correction and internal controls included. Regarding the original processing steps: Unique productive TCRbeta sequences were defined by CDR3 nucleotide sequence where primers matched, and otherwise by CDR3 amino acid sequence together with Vbeta and Jbeta genes. Sequences were defined as donor-reactive when expanded at least 5-fold in CFSE-low cells versus unstimulated cells and present at a frequency of at least 0.01% in CFSE-low cells. Repertoire divergence was quantified by Jensen-Shannon divergence calculated from the top 100 TCRbeta sequences ranked by frequency. For samples with multiple sequencing runs, sorting error was corrected in each run separately before the runs were combined. Held by TCRdb, this immuneACCESS table contains in-frame sequences only and omits some clones. Under half of the omission traces to an unresolved V gene where checked; the cause of the rest is unknown. V, J and clone size derive from that table, while D and trimming were established from the DNA sequence. The sample records 9,500 to 11,000 clones, around 90% of which are singletons. The ten largest make up more than 5.5% of the sample.

Reading the label with the study, this specimen's time point is: blood sample drawn before combined kidney and bone marrow transplant. Patients were 4 combined kidney and bone marrow transplant recipients from the ITN036ST trial, and only these trial subjects had samples available. Healthy control blood was processed by Ficoll density gradient to PBMCs and cryopreserved; patient PBMCs were collected before and after transplant. The sample here was Tregs from blood cultured with allogeneic cells, taken before the transplant. The chain is made from TRBV10-3 and TRBJ2-1; tentative D gene TRBD1, with 5 bases matching. The sequence was obtained from a human patient who received a combined kidney and bone marrow transplant. The nucleotide sequence reads TGTGCCATCAGTCGACAGAGCTCCTACAATGAGCAGTTCTTC. This gives the protein CAISRQSSYNEQFF.